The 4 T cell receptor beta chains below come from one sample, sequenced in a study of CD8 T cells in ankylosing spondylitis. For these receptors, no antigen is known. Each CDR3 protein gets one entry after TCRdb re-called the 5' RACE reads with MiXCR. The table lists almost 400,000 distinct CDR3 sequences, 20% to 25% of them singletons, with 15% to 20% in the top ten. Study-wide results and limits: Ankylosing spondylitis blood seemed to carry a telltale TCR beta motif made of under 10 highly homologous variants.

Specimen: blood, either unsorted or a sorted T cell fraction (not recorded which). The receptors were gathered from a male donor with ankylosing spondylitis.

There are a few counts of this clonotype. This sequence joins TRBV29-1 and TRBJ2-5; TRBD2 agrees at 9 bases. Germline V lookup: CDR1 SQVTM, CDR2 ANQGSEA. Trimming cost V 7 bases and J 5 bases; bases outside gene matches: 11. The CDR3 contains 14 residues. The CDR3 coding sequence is TGCAGCGCCACCGTAGCGGGAGTCGATGAGACCCAGTACTTC. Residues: CSATVAGVDETQYF.

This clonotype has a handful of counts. The CDR3 DNA follows: TGTGCCAGCAGTTCCGGGACTAGCGGGAGGGACAGGACCGGGGAGCTGTTTTTT. Translating gives CASSSGTSGRDRTGELFF. The gene calls are TRBV6-2 or TRBV6-3 and TRBJ2-2; 16 bases fit TRBD2. CDR3 length equals 18 residues. Per germline, CDR1 MNHEY and CDR2 SVGEGT. With 4 bases clipped from V and 5 bases from J, the junction kept 7 bases outside the gene matches.

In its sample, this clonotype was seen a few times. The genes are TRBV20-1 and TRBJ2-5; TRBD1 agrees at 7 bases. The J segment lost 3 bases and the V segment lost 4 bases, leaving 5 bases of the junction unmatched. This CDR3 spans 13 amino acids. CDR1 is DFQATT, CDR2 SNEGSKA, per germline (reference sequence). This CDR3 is CSATAGTEETQYF. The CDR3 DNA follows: TGCAGTGCTACCGCCGGGACAGAAGAGACCCAGTACTTC.

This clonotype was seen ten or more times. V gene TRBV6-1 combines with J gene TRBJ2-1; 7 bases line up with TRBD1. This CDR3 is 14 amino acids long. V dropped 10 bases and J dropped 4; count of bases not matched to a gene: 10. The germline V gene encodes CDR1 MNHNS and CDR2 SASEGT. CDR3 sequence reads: CATRELQGYNEQFF. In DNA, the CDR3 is TGTGCCACCCGGGAACTACAGGGGTACAATGAGCAGTTCTTC.